The entry below describes one T cell receptor beta chain. CDR3 length: 16 residues. Per the germline V gene, CDR1 is SGHRS and CDR2 is YFSETQ. The germline V and J ends were trimmed by 0 bases and 0 bases, with 10 bases remaining between them. The PCR used 60 Vbeta and 13 Jbeta primers. Assay used: immunoSEQ multiplex PCR; TCRdb lists only in-frame clones, some missing. Of 210,000 or so clones in the sample, approximately 85% were seen once. The data derive from a study of cytomegalovirus exposure and HLA in healthy donors. V usage is TRBV5-1 and J usage is TRBJ2-1; a possible D gene is TRBD2 (6 bases). The sequencing input was PBMCs. The sequence was collected from a girl under 10 years old in good health and CMV-seronegative. The CDR3 here is CASSLVAGSSYNEQFF. The DNA of the CDR3 is TGCGCCAGCAGCTTGGTTGCGGGGAGCTCCTACAATGAGCAGTTCTTC. The full variable domain, rest sourced from reference TRBV5-1 and TRBJ2-1, is KAGVTQTPRYLIKTRGQQVTLSCSPISGHRSVSWYQQTPGQGLQFLFEYFSETQRNKGNFPGRFSGRQFSNSRSEMNVSTLELGDSALYLCASSLVAGSSYNEQFFGPGTRLTVL.